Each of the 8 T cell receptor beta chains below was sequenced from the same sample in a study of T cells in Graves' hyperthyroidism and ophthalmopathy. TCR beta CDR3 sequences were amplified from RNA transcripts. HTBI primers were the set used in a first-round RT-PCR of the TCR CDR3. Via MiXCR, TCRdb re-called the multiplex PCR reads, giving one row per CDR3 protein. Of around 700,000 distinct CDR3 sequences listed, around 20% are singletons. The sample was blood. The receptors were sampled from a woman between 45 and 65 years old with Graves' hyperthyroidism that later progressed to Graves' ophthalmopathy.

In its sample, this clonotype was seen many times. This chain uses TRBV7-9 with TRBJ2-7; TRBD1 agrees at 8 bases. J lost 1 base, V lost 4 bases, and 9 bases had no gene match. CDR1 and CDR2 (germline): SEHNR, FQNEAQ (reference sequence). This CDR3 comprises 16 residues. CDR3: CASSSTGQGASYEQYF. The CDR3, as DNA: TGTGCCAGCAGCTCAACTGGACAGGGTGCGTCCTACGAGCAGTACTTC.

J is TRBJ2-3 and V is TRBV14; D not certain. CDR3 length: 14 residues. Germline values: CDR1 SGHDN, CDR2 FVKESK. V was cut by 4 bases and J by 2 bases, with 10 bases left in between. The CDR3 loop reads CASSPEMYTDTQYF. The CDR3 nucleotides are TGTGCCAGCAGCCCCGAGATGTACACAGATACGCAGTATTTT.

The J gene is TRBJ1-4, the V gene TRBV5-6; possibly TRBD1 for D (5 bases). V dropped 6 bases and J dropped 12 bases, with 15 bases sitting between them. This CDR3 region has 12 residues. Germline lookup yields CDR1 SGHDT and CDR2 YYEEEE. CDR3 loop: CASTTWGKELFF. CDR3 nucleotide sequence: TGTGCCAGCACAACCTGGGGCAAGGAACTGTTTTTT.

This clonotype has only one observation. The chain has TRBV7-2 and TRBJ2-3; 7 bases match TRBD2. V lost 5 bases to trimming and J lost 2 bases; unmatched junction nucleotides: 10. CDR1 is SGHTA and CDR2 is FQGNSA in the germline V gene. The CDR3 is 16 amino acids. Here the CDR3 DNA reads TGTGCCAGCAGCAGAATGGGCGGGAGAGACACAGATACGCAGTATTTT. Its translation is CASSRMGGRDTDTQYF.

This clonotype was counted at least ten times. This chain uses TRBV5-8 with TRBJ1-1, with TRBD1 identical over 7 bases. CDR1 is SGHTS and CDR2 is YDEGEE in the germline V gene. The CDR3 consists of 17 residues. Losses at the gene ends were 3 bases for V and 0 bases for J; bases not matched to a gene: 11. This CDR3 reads CASSSDRASEMNTEAFF. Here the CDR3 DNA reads TGTGCCAGCAGCTCAGACAGGGCCTCCGAGATGAACACTGAAGCTTTCTTT.

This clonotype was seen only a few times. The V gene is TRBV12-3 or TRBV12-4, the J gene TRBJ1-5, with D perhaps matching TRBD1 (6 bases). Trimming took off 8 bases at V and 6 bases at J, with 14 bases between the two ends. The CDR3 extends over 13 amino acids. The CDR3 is CASGQGMVQPQHF. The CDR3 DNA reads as TGTGCCAGCGGTCAGGGGATGGTTCAGCCCCAGCATTTT.

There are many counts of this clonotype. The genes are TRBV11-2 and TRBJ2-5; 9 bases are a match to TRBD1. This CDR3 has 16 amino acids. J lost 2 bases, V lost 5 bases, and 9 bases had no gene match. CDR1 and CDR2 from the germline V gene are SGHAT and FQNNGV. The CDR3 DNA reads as TGTGCCAGCAGCCCGCATCGGGACAGGGTGCAAGAGACCCAGTACTTC. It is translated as CASSPHRDRVQETQYF.

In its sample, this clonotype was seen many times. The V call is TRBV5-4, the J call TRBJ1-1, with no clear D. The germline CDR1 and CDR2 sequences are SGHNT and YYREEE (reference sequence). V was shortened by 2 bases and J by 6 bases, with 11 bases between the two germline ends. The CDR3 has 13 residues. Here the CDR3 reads CASSLTTASEAFF. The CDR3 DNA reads TGTGCCAGCAGCTTAACAACAGCCTCTGAAGCTTTCTTT.